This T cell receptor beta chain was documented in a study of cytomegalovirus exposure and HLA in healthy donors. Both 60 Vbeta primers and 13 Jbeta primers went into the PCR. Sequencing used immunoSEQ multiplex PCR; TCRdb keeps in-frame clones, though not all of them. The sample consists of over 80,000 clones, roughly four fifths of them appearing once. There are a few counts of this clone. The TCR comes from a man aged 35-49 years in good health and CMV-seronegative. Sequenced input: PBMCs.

CDR3 sequence: CASSAVQETQYF. The CDR3, as DNA: TGCGCCAGCAGCGCGGTCCAAGAGACCCAGTACTTC. The genes are TRBV5-1 and TRBJ2-5; D unresolved. Germline V gene lookup returns CDR1 SGHRS and CDR2 YFSETQ. V gave up 4 bases and J gave up 1 base, with 5 bases separating them. The CDR3 is 12 residues long.